This TCR beta chain comes out of a study of T-cell memory formation after mild COVID-19. The CDR3 is 11 amino acids. V was shortened by 4 bases and J by 3 bases, with 4 bases between the two germline ends. Per germline, CDR1 MDHEN and CDR2 SYDVKM. TCRdb used MiXCR to reprocess the 5' RACE reads, holding one entry per CDR3 protein. The sample has around 340,000 distinct CDR3 sequences; 10% to 15% are singletons. V is TRBV28 and J is TRBJ2-7, with D unclear. The sample was PBMCs or a T cell subset sorted from them (not recorded which). The receptor was isolated from a man between 18 and 29 years old who had mild COVID-19 (a few samples of this study predate the infection). Cell type and time point are not known. The CDR3 region is CASSSDYEQYV. The CDR3 nucleotides are TGTGCCAGCAGTTCCGACTACGAGCAGTACGTC.